This T cell receptor beta chain appears in the sequencing data of a study of molecular identifiers for immune sequencing clone quantification. Each CDR3 protein is one row after TCRdb ran MiXCR on the PCR reads. The repertoire holds a few hundred thousand distinct CDR3 sequences, 25% seen once, with over 0.6% in the top ten. This clonotype has a count of ten or more. Its antigen is unidentified. Study conclusions and caveats: Clones that had above 20 RNA copies took up over 97% of effector molecules but under 1% in naive cells.

The source material was naive CD8+ T cells from blood, with Jurkat cell RNA spiked in. Subset here: FACS-sorted CD8+CD4-CCR7+CD45RA+ naive T cells. The TCR was taken from a human donor in good health. Some libraries in this study had Jurkat cell RNA spiked in.

CDR3 nucleotides: TGTGCCAGCAGTTTAGTCCCCGGGGCGGGAGAGATTGGTACAGATACGCAGTATTTT. Translated, it gives CASSLVPGAGEIGTDTQYF. V usage is TRBV12-3 or TRBV12-4 and J usage is TRBJ2-3; 7 bases line up with TRBD2. The CDR3 length is 19 residues. The junction had 16 bases not matched to a gene; V was cut back by 1 base and J by 3 bases.